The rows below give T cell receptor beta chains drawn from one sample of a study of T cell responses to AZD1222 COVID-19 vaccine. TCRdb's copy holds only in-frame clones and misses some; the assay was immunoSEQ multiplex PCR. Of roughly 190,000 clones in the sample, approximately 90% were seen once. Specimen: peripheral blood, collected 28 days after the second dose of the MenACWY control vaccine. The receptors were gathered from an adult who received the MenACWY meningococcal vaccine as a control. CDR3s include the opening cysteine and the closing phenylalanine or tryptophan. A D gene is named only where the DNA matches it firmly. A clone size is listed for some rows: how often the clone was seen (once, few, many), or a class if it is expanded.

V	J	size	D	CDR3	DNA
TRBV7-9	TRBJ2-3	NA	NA	CASSWRGQYTQYF	TGTGCCAGCAGCTGGAGAGGACAGTATACGCAGTATTTT
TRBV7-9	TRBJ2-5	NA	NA	CASSLVGRYRQETQYF	TGTGCCAGCAGCTTAGTTGGGCGGTACCGCCAAGAGACCCAGTACTTC
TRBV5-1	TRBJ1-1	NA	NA	CASSPTTEANTEAFF	TGCGCCAGCAGCCCCACTACCGAGGCGAACACTGAAGCTTTCTTT
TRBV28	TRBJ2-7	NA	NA	CATTDSSTYEQYF	TGTGCCACCACGGACAGTTCTACCTACGAGCAGTACTTC
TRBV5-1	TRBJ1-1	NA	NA	CASSNTNRVYNEAFF	TGCGCCAGCAGCAACACCAACAGGGTTTATAATGAAGCTTTCTTT
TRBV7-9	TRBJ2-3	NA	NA	CASSSRTDTQYF	TGTGCCAGCAGCTCCCGCACAGATACGCAGTATTTT
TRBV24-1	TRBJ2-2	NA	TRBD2	CATSGWREGLFGELFF	TGTGCCACCAGTGGTTGGCGGGAGGGCCTCTTCGGGGAGCTGTTTTTT
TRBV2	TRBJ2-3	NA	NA	CASMSPSTDTQYF	TGTGCCAGCATGTCCCCGAGCACAGATACGCAGTATTTT
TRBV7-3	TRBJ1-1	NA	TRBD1	CASSSGQMGAEAFF	TGTGCCAGCAGCTCGGGACAGATGGGCGCTGAAGCTTTCTTT
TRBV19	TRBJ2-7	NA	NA	CASRDQHSYEQYF	TGTGCCAGTCGGGACCAACACTCCTACGAGCAGTACTTC
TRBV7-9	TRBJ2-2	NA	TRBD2	CASSLGALAGKTNTGELFF	TGTGCCAGCAGCTTAGGGGCGCTAGCGGGAAAGACTAACACCGGGGAGCTGTTTTTT
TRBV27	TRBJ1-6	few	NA	CASSSATGNSPLHF	TGTGCCAGCAGTTCGGCGACTGGAAATTCACCCCTCCACTTT
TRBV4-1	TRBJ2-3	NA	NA	CASSQGITDTQYF	TGCGCCAGCAGCCAGGGAATCACAGATACGCAGTATTTT
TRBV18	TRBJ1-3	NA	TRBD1	CASSPRQGQGSGNTIYF	TGTGCCAGCTCACCACGACAGGGACAGGGGTCCGGAAACACCATATATTTT
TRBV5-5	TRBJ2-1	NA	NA	CASSLGASSYNEQFF	TGTGCCAGCAGCTTGGGGGCGAGCTCCTACAATGAGCAGTTCTTC
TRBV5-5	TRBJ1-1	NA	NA	CASSFAPRGGAFF	TGTGCCAGCAGCTTTGCCCCCCGGGGGGGTGCTTTCTTT
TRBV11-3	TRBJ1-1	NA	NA	CASSFPTGNTEAFF	TGTGCCAGCAGCTTTCCCACAGGGAACACTGAAGCTTTCTTT
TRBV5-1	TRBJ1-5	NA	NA	CASSDGLSNQPQHF	TGCGCCAGCAGCGACGGCCTTAGCAATCAGCCCCAGCATTTT
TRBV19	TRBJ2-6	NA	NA	CASSNRQNSGANVLTF	TGTGCCAGTAGTAATCGACAAAACTCTGGGGCCAACGTCCTGACTTTC
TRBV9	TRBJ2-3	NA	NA	CASSVSGAQVNPDTQYF	TGTGCCAGCAGCGTATCCGGGGCCCAGGTAAATCCAGATACGCAGTATTTT
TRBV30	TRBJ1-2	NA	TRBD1	CAWKIQGANYGYTF	TGTGCCTGGAAAATACAGGGGGCGAACTATGGCTACACCTTC
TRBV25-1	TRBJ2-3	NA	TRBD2	CASSSQRLAGASTDTQYF	TGTGCCAGCAGTTCCCAGAGACTAGCGGGGGCTAGCACAGATACGCAGTATTTT
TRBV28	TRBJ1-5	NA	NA	CASTLQAGNQPQHF	TGTGCCAGCACCCTCCAAGCGGGGAATCAGCCCCAGCATTTT
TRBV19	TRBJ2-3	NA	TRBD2	CASGRSGKTDTQYF	TGTGCCAGTGGACGAAGCGGGAAGACAGATACGCAGTATTTT
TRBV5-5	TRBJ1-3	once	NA	CASSLSWDPGNTIYF	TGTGCCAGCAGCCTTTCCTGGGATCCTGGAAACACCATATATTTT
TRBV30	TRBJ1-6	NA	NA	CAVGQGEVPLHF	TGTGCTGTTGGGCAGGGCGAGGTCCCCCTCCACTTT
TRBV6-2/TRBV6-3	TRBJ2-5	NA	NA	CASSRTDSQETQYF	TGTGCCAGCAGCAGGACAGACTCTCAAGAGACCCAGTACTTC
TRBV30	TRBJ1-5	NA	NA	CAWMPGTADSNQPQHF	TGTGCCTGGATGCCTGGGACGGCGGATAGCAATCAGCCCCAGCATTTT
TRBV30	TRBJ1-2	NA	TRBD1	CAWSPGTAYGYTF	TGTGCCTGGAGCCCCGGGACAGCCTATGGCTACACCTTC
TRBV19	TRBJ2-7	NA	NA	CASSIVGSEQYF	TGTGCCAGTAGTATAGTAGGGAGCGAGCAGTACTTC
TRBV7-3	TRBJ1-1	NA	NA	CASILRPGDTEAFF	TGTGCCAGCATCCTGAGGCCCGGGGACACTGAAGCTTTCTTT
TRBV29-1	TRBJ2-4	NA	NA	CSVGQGENIQYF	TGCAGCGTTGGGCAGGGAGAAAACATTCAGTACTTC
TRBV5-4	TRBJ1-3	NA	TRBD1	CASSRNRGSGNTIYF	TGTGCCAGCAGCCGGAACAGGGGGTCTGGAAACACCATATATTTT
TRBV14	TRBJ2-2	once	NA	CASSHQGRFTGELFF	TGTGCCAGCAGCCATCAGGGGCGTTTCACCGGGGAGCTGTTTTTT
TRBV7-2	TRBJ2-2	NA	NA	CASSLGLLNTKNTGELFF	TGTGCCAGCAGCTTAGGGTTGCTGAACACCAAGAACACCGGGGAGCTGTTTTTT
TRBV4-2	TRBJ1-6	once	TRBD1	CASSPEGQGGYNSPLHF	TGTGCCAGCAGTCCCGAGGGACAGGGGGGGTATAATTCACCCCTCCACTTT
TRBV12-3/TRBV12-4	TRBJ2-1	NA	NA	CASSPGGPGEQFF	TGTGCCAGCAGTCCCGGAGGGCCAGGGGAGCAGTTCTTC
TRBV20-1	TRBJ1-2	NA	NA	CSAIGYTF	TGCAGTGCTATCGGCTACACCTTC
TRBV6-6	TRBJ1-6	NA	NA	CASSYQTPNSPLHF	TGTGCCAGCAGTTATCAGACACCGAATTCACCCCTCCACTTT
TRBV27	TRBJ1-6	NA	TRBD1	CASRPGQGLSPLHF	TGTGCCAGCAGACCGGGACAGGGGCTCTCACCCCTCCACTTT
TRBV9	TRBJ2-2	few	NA	CASSVGSGVTAGELFF	TGTGCCAGCAGCGTAGGATCAGGCGTAACAGCCGGGGAGCTGTTTTTT
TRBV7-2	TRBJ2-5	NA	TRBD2	CASSPSRTSGRRETQYF	TGTGCCAGCAGCCCAAGCAGGACTAGCGGGAGGCGTGAGACCCAGTACTTC
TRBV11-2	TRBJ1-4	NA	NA	CASSLIGGRGYEKLFF	TGTGCCAGCAGCTTAATAGGGGGTAGGGGGTACGAAAAACTGTTTTTT